A single sample is the source of the 20 T cell receptor beta chains below, sequenced in a study of OX40 agonist ivuxolimab in advanced cancers. The protocol used for the library was the immunoSEQ multiplex PCR assay. Imported from immuneACCESS, the table was reduced by TCRdb to in-frame sequences with V and J called. These copies leave out some clones; in studies compared against another copy, an unresolved V gene accounts for under half, and the cause of the remainder is not known. The sample table records 25,000 to 35,000 clones; over 60% of these occur just once. Around 25% of the sample is taken by the ten largest. The sample was CD4+ or CD8+ T cells sorted from blood, taken in a trial of the OX40 agonist ivuxolimab. These TCRs come from an adult with an advanced solid tumor such as melanoma, head and neck, liver or kidney cancer.

This chain links TRBV11-2 with TRBJ1-2, with a possible D match to TRBD1 (5 bases). Looked up from germline, CDR1 is SGHAT and CDR2 is FQNNGV. With 5 bases removed from V and 8 bases from J, the gap between germline ends came to 18 bases. This CDR3 is 14 amino acids long. For the CDR3, the DNA is TGTGCCAGCAGCCCCCTTAGGGGTACCACCGGCTACACCTTC. Translating gives CASSPLRGTTGYTF.

The V call is TRBV6-5, the J call TRBJ2-2, with D perhaps matching TRBD2 (6 bases). Trimming removed 11 bases at V and 7 bases at J, with 20 bases between. Germline assignment: CDR1 MNHEY and CDR2 SVGAGI. The length of the CDR3 is 14 residues. CDR3 DNA sequence: TGTGCCGCCTCTCCCTCCTCCGGGAGCGGGGAGCTGTTTTTT. Protein product: CAASPSSGSGELFF.

The V and J genes are TRBV2 and TRBJ2-7, with unresolved D. Between the trimmed V and J ends, which lost 7 bases and 0 bases, there was a span of 7 bases. Germline CDR1 SNHLY, CDR2 FYNNEI. The CDR3 length is 12 residues. The CDR3 protein is CASTPSSYEQYF. In nucleotides, the CDR3 is TGTGCCAGCACTCCCAGCTCCTACGAGCAGTACTTC.

V usage is TRBV2 and J usage is TRBJ1-5; possibly TRBD1 for D (5 bases). Trimming shortened V by 3 bases and J by 7 bases, and 10 bases separated the two germline ends. From germline, CDR1 is SNHLY and CDR2 FYNNEI. The CDR3 extends over 13 amino acids. The CDR3 sequence: CASSDPGGQPQHF. The CDR3 DNA follows: TGTGCCAGCAGTGATCCCGGGGGACAGCCCCAGCATTTT.

The rearrangement links TRBV7-6 to TRBJ1-1, with D possibly being TRBD1 (5 bases). The CDR3 is 15 amino acids. With 5 bases removed from V and 5 bases from J, the gap between germline ends came to 18 bases. CDR1 and CDR2 (germline): SGHVS, FNYEAQ. CDR3 nucleotides: TGTGCCAGCAGCCCCCAGGGAGCAGGAACGACTGAAGCTTTCTTT. Translated: CASSPQGAGTTEAFF.

The chain has TRBV10-3 and TRBJ2-1; 12 bases fit TRBD2. Germline V gene sequence: CDR1 ENHRY, CDR2 SYGVKD. V lost 0 bases, J lost 5 bases, and 2 bases stayed unmatched. The CDR3 length is 16 residues. As DNA, the CDR3 is TGTGCCATCAGTGAGTCCACTAGCGGGGGGCACAATGAGCAGTTCTTC. The encoded protein is CAISESTSGGHNEQFF.

The chain couples TRBV2 to TRBJ1-5; D uncertain. Trimming left V 5 bases short and J 11 bases short, with 16 bases between. CDR1 is SNHLY and CDR2 is FYNNEI in the germline V gene. The CDR3 has 13 amino acids. CDR3 nucleotides: TGTGCCAGCAGTCCCCTTTCTGTACCAGCCCAGCATTTT. This codes for CASSPLSVPAQHF.

The chain carries TRBV18 and TRBJ2-5; 7 bases map to TRBD2. V was pared by 3 bases and J by 4 bases, with 8 bases of the junction left unmatched. The CDR3 has 15 amino acids. Germline CDR1 and CDR2: KGHSH and LQKENI. The CDR3 sequence: CASSPKEGGVETQYF. The CDR3 region has the DNA TGTGCCAGCTCACCGAAAGAGGGAGGGGTAGAGACCCAGTACTTC. Complete variable domain (other parts from reference TRBV18 and TRBJ2-5): NAGVMQNPRHLVRRRGQEARLRCSPMKGHSHVYWYRQLPEEGLKFMVYLQKENIIDESGMPKERFSAEFPKEGPSILRIQQVVRGDSAAYFCASSPKEGGVETQYFGPGTRLLVL.

Only a few counts were recorded for this clone. This chain uses TRBV29-1 with TRBJ2-3; D not certain. CDR1 and CDR2 from the germline V gene are SQVTM and ANQGSEA. The CDR3 extends over 15 amino acids. Deletions cut 7 bases from V and 3 bases from J, with 20 bases between. The CDR3 protein is CSGHSLSGRTDTQYF. DNA of the CDR3: TGCAGCGGCCACAGCTTATCGGGTCGTACAGATACGCAGTATTTT.

This sequence joins TRBV6-1 and TRBJ2-2; D is ambiguous. The CDR3 totals 17 residues. V lost 5 bases to trimming and J lost 2 bases, with 18 bases between them. The germline gives CDR1 MNHNS, CDR2 SASEGT. The CDR3 sequence: CASSKGLGGLNTGELFF. In DNA, the CDR3 is TGTGCCAGCAGTAAAGGCCTGGGTGGGTTAAACACCGGGGAGCTGTTTTTT.

The J gene is TRBJ2-7, the V gene TRBV7-4; D possibly matches TRBD1 or TRBD2 (5 bases each). The V gene's germline CDR1 is SGHVT and CDR2 SQSDAQ. The CDR3 has 14 amino acids. The germline V and J ends were trimmed by 2 bases and 6 bases, with 14 bases remaining between them. CDR3 region: CASSLNRDAVEQYF. CDR3 bases: TGTGCCAGCAGCTTAAACCGGGACGCGGTCGAGCAGTACTTC.

This clone was counted once. The J gene is TRBJ2-7, the V gene TRBV6-5; D call uncertain. Looked up from germline, CDR1 is MNHEY and CDR2 is SVGAGI. The CDR3 spans 14 residues. V shed 6 bases and J shed 2 bases, with 14 bases lying between them. CDR3 loop: CASSPTQRTYEQYF. CDR3 nucleotides: TGTGCCAGCAGCCCGACCCAGAGGACCTACGAGCAGTACTTC.

This sequence joins TRBV5-1 and TRBJ2-5, with 13 bases matching TRBD2. The CDR3 is made up of 16 amino acids. V was pared by 4 bases and J by 1 base, with 4 bases of the junction left unmatched. Germline assignment: CDR1 SGHRS and CDR2 YFSETQ. The CDR3 here is CASSMGTSGVQETQYF. The CDR3 DNA reads as TGCGCCAGCAGCATGGGGACTAGCGGGGTCCAAGAGACCCAGTACTTC. Full variable domain (outside the CDR3, taken from reference TRBV5-1 and TRBJ2-5): KAGVTQTPRYLIKTRGQQVTLSCSPISGHRSVSWYQQTPGQGLQFLFEYFSETQRNKGNFPGRFSGRQFSNSRSEMNVSTLELGDSALYLCASSMGTSGVQETQYFGPGTRLLVL.

The V and J genes are TRBV15 and TRBJ1-3; possibly TRBD1 for D (5 bases). The ends were cut back, 0 bases at V and 8 bases at J, with 17 bases in the middle. Germline-derived CDR1 and CDR2 are LNHNV and YYDKDF (reference sequence). The CDR3 extends over 16 amino acids. This chain's CDR3 is CATSRERQLVLDTIYF. The CDR3 DNA reads TGTGCCACCAGCAGAGAAAGACAGCTGGTCTTGGACACCATATATTTT.

CDR3 protein: CASSPQEGNGEQYF. CDR3 DNA sequence: TGTGCCAGTAGCCCTCAAGAGGGGAACGGCGAGCAGTACTTC. V and J are TRBV19 and TRBJ2-7; the D call may be TRBD1 or TRBD2 (5 bases each). From germline, CDR1 is LNHDA and CDR2 SQIVND (reference sequence). This CDR3 has 14 amino acids. V shed 6 bases and J shed 6 bases, with 18 bases lying between them.

The sample holds a few counts of this clone. V and J are TRBV6-5 and TRBJ2-7; D is possibly TRBD2 (6 bases). There are 14 residues in the CDR3. Between the trimmed V and J ends, which lost 8 bases and 5 bases, there was a span of 19 bases. Germline assignment: CDR1 MNHEY and CDR2 SVGAGI. The DNA of the CDR3 is TGTGCCAGCTCCATCTATGCGGGGACCCACGAGCAGTACTTC. Protein sequence: CASSIYAGTHEQYF.

This clone was counted between two and nine times. J is TRBJ1-2 and V is TRBV5-1; D remains ambiguous. In germline, CDR1 is SGHRS, CDR2 YFSETQ. The CDR3 totals 15 residues. V was shortened by 1 base and J by 4 bases, with 14 bases between the two germline ends. CDR3 sequence (DNA): TGCGCCAGCAGCTTGTCGGCGGGGAAAGCCTATGGCTACACCTTC. This gives the protein CASSLSAGKAYGYTF.

V gene TRBV5-5 combines with J gene TRBJ2-2, with a tentative D call TRBD1 (5 bases). With 1 base removed from V and 0 bases from J, the gap between germline ends came to 10 bases. There are 16 residues in the CDR3. Germline V lookup: CDR1 SGHKS, CDR2 YYEKEE (reference sequence). The CDR3 nucleotides read TGTGCCAGCAGCTTGCAGGGCTTCGCGAACACCGGGGAGCTGTTTTTT. Its translation is CASSLQGFANTGELFF.

This rearrangement joins TRBV6-5 to TRBJ1-2; tentatively, D is TRBD1 (5 bases). Between the trimmed V and J ends, which lost 5 bases and 0 bases, there was a span of 7 bases. Germline CDR1 and CDR2: MNHEY and SVGAGI. The CDR3 spans 13 residues. The CDR3 here is CASSDRANYGYTF. DNA of the CDR3: TGTGCCAGCAGTGACAGAGCTAACTATGGCTACACCTTC.

J is TRBJ2-5 and V is TRBV18; no firm D call. V was shortened by 1 base and J by 2 bases, with 2 bases between the two germline ends. Germline lookup yields CDR1 KGHSH and CDR2 LQKENI. The CDR3 length is 12 residues. For the CDR3, the DNA is TGTGCCAGCTCACCACAACAAGAGACCCAGTACTTC. Amino acids: CASSPQQETQYF.